The 20 T cell receptor beta chains given below trace back to one sample, sequenced in a study of blood T cells in healthy people across ages. Primers used in a second PCR of roughly 6 to 11 cycles were a sample-barcoded 5' primer and a J-beta primer mix. TCRdb reprocessed the 5' RACE reads with MiXCR, giving one entry per CDR3 protein. The sample carries around 780,000 distinct CDR3 sequences, about a quarter recorded once. The sample was also linked to a second study, of T cells of mothers and their children.

Sequencing input: blood. The origin of the receptors is a boy younger than 18 in good health.

The table lists this clonotype with a few counts. The rearrangement joins TRBV12-3 or TRBV12-4 to TRBJ1-2, with D perhaps TRBD1 (6 bases). Between the trimmed V and J ends, which lost 6 bases and 11 bases, there was a span of 16 bases. The CDR3 covers 12 residues. The CDR3 sequence is CASSLLTGRYTF. The CDR3 DNA is TGTGCCAGCAGCCTCCTCACAGGGAGGTACACCTTC.

This clonotype was observed at least ten times. The rearrangement uses TRBV7-8 and TRBJ2-1, with 9 bases identical to TRBD2. The CDR3 is 16 residues long. CDR1 and CDR2 from the germline V gene are SGHVS and FQNEAQ. V shed 1 base and J 5 bases; nucleotides not matched to a gene: 6. The CDR3 loop reads CASSLEASGNNNEQFF. In nucleotides, the CDR3 is TGTGCCAGCAGCTTAGAGGCTAGCGGGAATAACAATGAGCAGTTCTTC.

This clonotype showed up just a few times. The V call is TRBV7-9, the J call TRBJ2-5; TRBD1 matches 9 bases. Germline V lookup: CDR1 SEHNR, CDR2 FQNEAQ (reference sequence). The CDR3 contains 17 residues. V trimming: 1 base; J trimming: 1 base; junction bases outside the gene matches: 7. The CDR3, as DNA: TGTGCCAGCAGCTTAGGGTGGACAGGGGCCCTCCAAGAGACCCAGTACTTC. Translating gives CASSLGWTGALQETQYF. The entire variable domain, with the rest obtained from reference TRBV7-9 and TRBJ2-5, is as follows: DTGVSQNPRHKITKRGQNVTFRCDPISEHNRLYWYRQTLGQGPEFLTYFQNEAQLEKSRLLSDRFSAERPKGSFSTLEIQRTEQGDSAMYLCASSLGWTGALQETQYFGPGTRLLVL.

The chain recombines TRBV29-1 with TRBJ2-1; D gene unclear. V shed 4 bases and J shed 0 bases, with 10 bases lying between them. CDR3 size: 14 residues. Per the germline V gene, CDR1 is SQVTM and CDR2 is ANQGSEA. The chain's CDR3 is CSVGPRSSYNEQFF. The DNA of the CDR3 is TGCAGCGTTGGGCCTCGGAGCTCCTACAATGAGCAGTTCTTC.

CDR3 bases: TGTGCCAGCAGTTTTAATGGGGGAGAAACCCCCTACGAGCAGTACTTC. Its translation is CASSFNGGETPYEQYF. The chain is built from TRBV28 and TRBJ2-7, with D perhaps matching TRBD1 or TRBD2 (5 bases each). CDR1 and CDR2 (germline): MDHEN, SYDVKM. V lost 3 bases to trimming and J lost 2 bases, with 17 bases between them. This CDR3 has 16 residues.

The CDR3 region is CASSGGQFSTDTQYF. The CDR3 bases are TGTGCCAGCAGCGGAGGACAGTTCTCCACAGATACGCAGTATTTT. The rearrangement joins TRBV9 to TRBJ2-3; D might be TRBD1 (6 bases). Trimming left V 3 bases short and J 2 bases short, with 13 bases between. The CDR3 sequence is 15 residues long. Germline V gene lookup returns CDR1 SGDLS and CDR2 YYNGEE. The whole variable domain, remainder taken from reference TRBV9 and TRBJ2-3, is DSGVTQTPKHLITATGQRVTLRCSPRSGDLSVYWYQQSLDQGLQFLIQYYNGEERAKGNILERFSAQQFPDLHSELNLSSLELGDSALYFCASSGGQFSTDTQYFGPGTRLTVL.

This clonotype appeared a few times. The V call is TRBV5-1, the J call TRBJ2-5; 14 nucleotides line up with TRBD2. CDR3 length equals 15 residues. The V and J ends lost 6 bases and 5 bases, in that order; junction bases with no gene match: 6. Germline V gene lookup returns CDR1 SGHRS and CDR2 YFSETQ. CDR3 DNA sequence: TGCGCCAGCATGACTAGCGGGGGGGCCCGGGAGACCCAGTACTTC. Translation: CASMTSGGARETQYF.

V is TRBV5-1 and J is TRBJ2-5; 8 bases match TRBD1. This CDR3 contains 14 residues. The J segment lost 4 bases and the V segment lost 4 bases, leaving 6 bases of the junction unmatched. Per germline, CDR1 SGHRS and CDR2 YFSETQ. The CDR3 coding sequence is TGCGCCAGCAGCATCGGACAGGGCGTAGAGACCCAGTACTTC. It codes for CASSIGQGVETQYF.

This clonotype showed up just a few times. The V and J genes are TRBV7-9 and TRBJ2-7; D gene uncertain. This CDR3 contains 13 residues. The V gene lost 2 bases and the J gene lost 6 bases, with 11 bases spanning the gap. Germline lookup yields CDR1 SEHNR and CDR2 FQNEAQ (reference sequence). The CDR3 loop reads CASSLQGSAEQYF. The CDR3 nucleotides read TGTGCCAGCAGCTTACAAGGATCCGCCGAGCAGTACTTC.

This clonotype was picked up a small number of times. CDR3 protein: CASKRDRGSSPLHF. The DNA of the CDR3 is TGTGCCAGCAAACGGGACAGGGGATCCTCACCCCTCCACTTT. This sequence joins TRBV9 and TRBJ1-6; 10 nucleotides match TRBD1. This CDR3 has 14 amino acids. Germline CDR1 SGDLS, CDR2 YYNGEE. J lost 10 bases, V lost 6 bases, and 7 bases had no gene match.

The chain links TRBV20-1 to TRBJ2-7; TRBD1 might be the D (6 bases). CDR1 is DFQATT, CDR2 SNEGSKA, per germline (reference sequence). V was pared by 4 bases and J by 5 bases, with 9 bases between. This CDR3 has 11 residues. The CDR3 is CSANGGDEQYF. The CDR3 DNA sequence: TGCAGTGCTAATGGGGGCGACGAGCAGTACTTC.

V gene TRBV28 combines with J gene TRBJ1-6; 8 bases match TRBD1. The ends lost 4 bases at V and 13 bases at J; junction bases unmatched: 9. The CDR3 is made up of 14 amino acids. Germline V gene lookup returns CDR1 MDHEN and CDR2 SYDVKM. As DNA, the CDR3 is TGTGCCAGCAGTTCAGGACAGGGCGAGTCGCCCCTCCACTTT. Protein sequence: CASSSGQGESPLHF.

The chain joins TRBV5-1 to TRBJ2-7, with D perhaps assigned TRBD1 or TRBD2 (5 bases each). CDR1 SGHRS and CDR2 YFSETQ come from the germline V gene. V was shortened by 1 base and J by 2 bases, with 10 bases between the two germline ends. CDR3 length equals 14 residues. The CDR3, as DNA: TGCGCCAGCAGCTTGATCGGGGCTACCTACGAGCAGTACTTC. It specifies CASSLIGATYEQYF.

The chain employs TRBV7-3 and TRBJ2-4; D unresolved. The V gene's germline CDR1 is SGHTA and CDR2 FQGTGA. V was trimmed by 3 bases and J by 2 bases, leaving 5 bases between them. This CDR3 spans 13 amino acids. CDR3 sequence: CASSFLPKNIQYF. Written as DNA, the CDR3 is TGTGCCAGCAGCTTCCTTCCCAAAAACATTCAGTACTTC.

This clonotype came up a few times. The chain employs TRBV6-5 and TRBJ2-5; D uncertain. The DNA end favors TRBJ2-1, so the J call may be wrong. CDR3 length: 14 amino acids. Looked up from germline, CDR1 is MNHEY and CDR2 is SVGAGI. The CDR3 bases are TGTGCCAGCACCGCTGGGCTAAACTTTAATGAGCAGTTCTTC. The encoded protein is CASTAGLNFNEQFF.

This clonotype was picked up a small number of times. The rearrangement uses TRBV4-1 and TRBJ1-2; weak D call: TRBD1 (6 bases). Per the germline V gene, CDR1 is MGHRA and CDR2 is YSYEKL. V lost 0 bases and J lost 0, with 8 bases in between. The CDR3 runs to 15 residues. CDR3 loop: CASSQEKGANYGYTF. The CDR3 DNA is TGCGCCAGCAGCCAAGAAAAGGGGGCTAACTATGGCTACACCTTC.

This chain connects TRBV9 to TRBJ2-1, with TRBD2 matching over 10 bases. The CDR3 contains 15 residues. Trimming took 0 bases from V and 7 from J; bases not matched to a gene: 4. The V gene's germline CDR1 is SGDLS and CDR2 YYNGEE. CDR3 DNA sequence: TGTGCCAGCAGCGTAGCTAGCGGGGGTGGGAATGAGCAGTTCTTC. Translation: CASSVASGGGNEQFF.

The V call is TRBV12-3 or TRBV12-4, the J call TRBJ2-5; a weak D match, TRBD1 (5 bases). This CDR3 has 12 amino acids. Between the trimmed V and J ends, which lost 3 bases and 11 bases, there was a span of 13 bases. CDR3 sequence (DNA): TGTGCCAGCAGTTTGGGGCAGCCTAAGCAGTACTTC. This sequence encodes CASSLGQPKQYF.

This clonotype was observed a few times. This sequence joins TRBV5-1 and TRBJ1-1; D is uncertain. Germline loops: CDR1 SGHRS, CDR2 YFSETQ. This CDR3 is built from 15 residues. Trimming shortened V by 0 bases and J by 3 bases, and 12 bases separated the two germline ends. In DNA form, the CDR3 reads TGCGCCAGCAGCTTGGGAGGGTCCTGGTACACTGAAGCTTTCTTT. Its protein product is CASSLGGSWYTEAFF. The full variable domain, with the rest looked up from reference TRBV5-1 and TRBJ1-1, is KAGVTQTPRYLIKTRGQQVTLSCSPISGHRSVSWYQQTPGQGLQFLFEYFSETQRNKGNFPGRFSGRQFSNSRSEMNVSTLELGDSALYLCASSLGGSWYTEAFFGQGTRLTVV.

This clonotype was detected only a few times. The J gene is TRBJ1-2, the V gene TRBV28; 10 bases are a match to TRBD1. This CDR3 region has 15 residues. Germline V gene sequence: CDR1 MDHEN, CDR2 SYDVKM. The ends lost 6 bases at V and 5 bases at J; junction bases unmatched: 9. The CDR3 DNA follows: TGTGCCAGCAGATACTCTGACAGGGGGCGTTATGGCTACACCTTC. It specifies CASRYSDRGRYGYTF.